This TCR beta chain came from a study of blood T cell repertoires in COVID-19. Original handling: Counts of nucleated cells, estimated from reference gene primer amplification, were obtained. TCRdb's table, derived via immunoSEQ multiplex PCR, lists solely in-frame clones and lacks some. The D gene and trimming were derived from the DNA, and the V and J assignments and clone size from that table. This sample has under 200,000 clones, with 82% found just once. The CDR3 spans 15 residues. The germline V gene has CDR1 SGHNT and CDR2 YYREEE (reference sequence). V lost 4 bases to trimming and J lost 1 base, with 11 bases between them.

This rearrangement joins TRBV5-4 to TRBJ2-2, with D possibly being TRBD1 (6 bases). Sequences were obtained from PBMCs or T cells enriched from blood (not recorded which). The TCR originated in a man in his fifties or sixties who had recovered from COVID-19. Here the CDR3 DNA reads TGTGCCAGCAGCCAAGTCAGGGGGAACACCGGGGAGCTGTTTTTT. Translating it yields CASSQVRGNTGELFF.